This TCR beta chain was captured in a study of blood T cell repertoires in COVID-19. Background on the study: Researchers got acute and convalescent COVID-19 samples from the United States, Italy and Spain. The cDNA or gDNA used as material had been derived from T cells, B-cell-depleted T cells, or PBMCs.

CDR3 length equals 14 residues. Trimming removed 7 bases from V and 3 bases from J; junction bases left unmatched: 5. Germline V gene data show CDR1 as SGHRS and CDR2 as YFSETQ. Methods used by the authors: How many nucleated cells were present was estimated from reference gene primer amplification. Profiled with immunoSEQ multiplex PCR; TCRdb holds only in-frame clones, not every one. D and trimming were read from the DNA, whereas the V and J calls and clone size are those reported in that table. The profile covers 70,000 to 100,000 clones, with 86% appearing a single time and 1.2% taken by the ten largest.

The chain joins TRBV5-1 to TRBJ2-1, with TRBD2 matching over 9 bases. The sample consisted of peripheral blood. The source of this sequence is a man older than 75 with active or convalescent COVID-19. This CDR3 is CASGLAGNYNEQFF. CDR3 nucleotide sequence: TGCGCCAGCGGGCTAGCGGGAAACTACAATGAGCAGTTCTTC.